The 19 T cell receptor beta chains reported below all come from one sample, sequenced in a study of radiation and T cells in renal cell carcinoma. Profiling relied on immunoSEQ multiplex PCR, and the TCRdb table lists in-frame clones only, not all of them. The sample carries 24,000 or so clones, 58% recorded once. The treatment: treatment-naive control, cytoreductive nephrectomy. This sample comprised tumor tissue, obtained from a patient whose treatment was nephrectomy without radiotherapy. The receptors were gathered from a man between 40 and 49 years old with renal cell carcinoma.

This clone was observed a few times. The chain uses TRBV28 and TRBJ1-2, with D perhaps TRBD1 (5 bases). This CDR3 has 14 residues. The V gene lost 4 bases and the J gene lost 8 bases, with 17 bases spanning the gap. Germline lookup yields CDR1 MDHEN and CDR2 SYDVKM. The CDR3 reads CASSSDGGGSGYTF. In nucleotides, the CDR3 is TGTGCCAGCAGTTCCGACGGTGGGGGGAGCGGCTACACCTTC.

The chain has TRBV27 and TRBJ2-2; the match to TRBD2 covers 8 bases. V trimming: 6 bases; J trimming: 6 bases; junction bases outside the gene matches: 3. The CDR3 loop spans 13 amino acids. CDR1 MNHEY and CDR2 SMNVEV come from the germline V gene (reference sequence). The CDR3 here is CASSVSGAGELFF. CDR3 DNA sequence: TGTGCCAGCAGCGTTAGCGGGGCCGGGGAGCTGTTTTTT.

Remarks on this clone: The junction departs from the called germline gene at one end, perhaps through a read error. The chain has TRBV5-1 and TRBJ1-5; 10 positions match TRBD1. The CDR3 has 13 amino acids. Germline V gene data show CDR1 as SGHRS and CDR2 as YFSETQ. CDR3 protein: CASSSRSGQGKVF. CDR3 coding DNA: TGCGCCAGCAGCTCACGCTCGGGACAGGGGAAGGTTTTT. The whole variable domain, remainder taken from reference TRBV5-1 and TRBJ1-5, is KAGVTQTPRYLIKTRGQQVTLSCSPISGHRSVSWYQQTPGQGLQFLFEYFSETQRNKGNFPGRFSGRQFSNSRSEMNVSTLELGDSALYLCASSSRSGQGKVFGDGTRLSIL.

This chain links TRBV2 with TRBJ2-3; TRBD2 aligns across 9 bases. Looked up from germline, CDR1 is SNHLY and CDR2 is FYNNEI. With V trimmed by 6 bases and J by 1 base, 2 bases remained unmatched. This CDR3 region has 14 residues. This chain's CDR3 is CASRSSGGTDTQYF. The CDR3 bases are TGTGCCAGCAGGTCTAGCGGGGGCACAGATACGCAGTATTTT. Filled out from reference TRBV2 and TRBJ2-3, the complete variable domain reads EPEVTQTPSHQVTQMGQEVILRCVPISNHLYFYWYRQILGQKVEFLVSFYNNEISEKSEIFDDQFSVERPDGSNFTLKIRSTKLEDSAMYFCASRSSGGTDTQYFGPGTRLTVL.

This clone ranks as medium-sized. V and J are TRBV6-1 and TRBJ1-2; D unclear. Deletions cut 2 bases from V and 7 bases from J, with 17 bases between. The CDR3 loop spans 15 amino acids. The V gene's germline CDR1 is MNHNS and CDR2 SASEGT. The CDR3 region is CASSEQIISRFGYTF. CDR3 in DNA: TGTGCCAGCAGTGAACAGATCATTAGCCGTTTTGGCTACACCTTC.

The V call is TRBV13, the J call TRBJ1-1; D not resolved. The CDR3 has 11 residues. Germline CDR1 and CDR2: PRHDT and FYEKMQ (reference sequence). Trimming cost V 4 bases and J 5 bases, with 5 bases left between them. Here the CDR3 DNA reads TGTGCCAGCAGCTGGGGAACTGAAGCTTTCTTT. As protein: CASSWGTEAFF.

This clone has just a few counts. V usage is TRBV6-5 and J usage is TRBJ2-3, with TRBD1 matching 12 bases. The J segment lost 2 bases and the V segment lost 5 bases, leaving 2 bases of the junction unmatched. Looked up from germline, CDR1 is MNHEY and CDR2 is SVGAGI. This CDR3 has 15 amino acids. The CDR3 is CASSPGQGATDTQYF. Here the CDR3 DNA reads TGTGCCAGCAGTCCGGGACAGGGGGCCACAGATACGCAGTATTTT.

The CDR3 DNA reads as TGTGCCAGCTCAACTGGACAGAACACAGATACGCAGTATTTT. Residues: CASSTGQNTDTQYF. The chain uses TRBV18 and TRBJ2-3; D possibly corresponds to TRBD1 (6 bases). The CDR3 runs to 14 residues. V was trimmed by 5 bases and J by 2 bases, leaving 11 bases between them. The germline gives CDR1 KGHSH, CDR2 LQKENI.

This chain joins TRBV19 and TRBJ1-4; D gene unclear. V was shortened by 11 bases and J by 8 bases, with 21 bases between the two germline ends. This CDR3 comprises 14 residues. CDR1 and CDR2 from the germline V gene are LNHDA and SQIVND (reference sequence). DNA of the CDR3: TGTGCCGCGAAGAGAACGGGTTGGACGGAAAAACTGTTTTTT. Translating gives CAAKRTGWTEKLFF.

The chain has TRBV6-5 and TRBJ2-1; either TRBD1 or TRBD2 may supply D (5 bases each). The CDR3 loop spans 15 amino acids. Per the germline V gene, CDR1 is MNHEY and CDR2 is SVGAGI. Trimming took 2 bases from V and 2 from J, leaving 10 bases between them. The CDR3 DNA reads TGTGCCAGCAGTTACCGGGACGTAGCCTACAATGAGCAGTTCTTC. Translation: CASSYRDVAYNEQFF.

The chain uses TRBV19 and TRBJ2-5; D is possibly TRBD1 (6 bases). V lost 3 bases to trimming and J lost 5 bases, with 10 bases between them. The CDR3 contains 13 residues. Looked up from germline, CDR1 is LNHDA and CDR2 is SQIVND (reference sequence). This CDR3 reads CASSIQGWETQYF. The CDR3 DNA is TGTGCCAGTAGTATCCAGGGGTGGGAGACCCAGTACTTC.

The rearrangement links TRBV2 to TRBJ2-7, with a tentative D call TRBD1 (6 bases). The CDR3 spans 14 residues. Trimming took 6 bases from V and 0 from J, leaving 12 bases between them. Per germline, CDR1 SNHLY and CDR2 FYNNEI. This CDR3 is CASSRDTASYEQYF. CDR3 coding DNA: TGTGCCAGCAGCCGGGACACGGCCTCCTACGAGCAGTACTTC.

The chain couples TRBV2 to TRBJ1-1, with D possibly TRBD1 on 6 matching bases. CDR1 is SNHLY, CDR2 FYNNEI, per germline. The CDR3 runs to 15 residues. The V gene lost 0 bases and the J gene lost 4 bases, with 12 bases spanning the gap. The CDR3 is CASSEAGAWRTEAFF. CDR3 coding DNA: TGTGCCAGCAGTGAAGCGGGGGCCTGGCGCACTGAAGCTTTCTTT.

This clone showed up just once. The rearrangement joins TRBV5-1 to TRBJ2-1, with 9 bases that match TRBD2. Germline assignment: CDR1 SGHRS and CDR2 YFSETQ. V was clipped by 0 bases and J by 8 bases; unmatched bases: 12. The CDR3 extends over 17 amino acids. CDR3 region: CASSLVPSGTAGDEQFF. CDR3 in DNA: TGCGCCAGCAGCTTGGTCCCTAGCGGGACGGCGGGGGATGAGCAGTTCTTC. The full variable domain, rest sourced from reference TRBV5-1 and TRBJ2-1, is KAGVTQTPRYLIKTRGQQVTLSCSPISGHRSVSWYQQTPGQGLQFLFEYFSETQRNKGNFPGRFSGRQFSNSRSEMNVSTLELGDSALYLCASSLVPSGTAGDEQFFGPGTRLTVL.

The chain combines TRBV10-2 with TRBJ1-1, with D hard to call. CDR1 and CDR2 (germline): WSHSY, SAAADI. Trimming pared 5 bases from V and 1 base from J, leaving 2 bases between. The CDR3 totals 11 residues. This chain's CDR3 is CASSKNTEAFF. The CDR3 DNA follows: TGCGCCAGCAGTAAGAACACTGAAGCTTTCTTT.

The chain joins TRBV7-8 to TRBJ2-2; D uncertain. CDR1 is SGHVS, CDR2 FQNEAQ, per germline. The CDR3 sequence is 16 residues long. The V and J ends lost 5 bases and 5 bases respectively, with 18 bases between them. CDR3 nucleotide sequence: TGTGCCAGCAGCCGCCCTGATTTTGGAAAGACCGGGGAGCTGTTTTTT. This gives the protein CASSRPDFGKTGELFF.

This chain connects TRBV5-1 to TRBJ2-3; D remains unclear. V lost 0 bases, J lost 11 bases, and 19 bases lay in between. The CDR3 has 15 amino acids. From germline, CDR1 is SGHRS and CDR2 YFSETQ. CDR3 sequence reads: CASSLGQAHNVRQYF. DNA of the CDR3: TGCGCCAGCAGCTTGGGTCAAGCTCACAACGTTAGGCAGTATTTT.

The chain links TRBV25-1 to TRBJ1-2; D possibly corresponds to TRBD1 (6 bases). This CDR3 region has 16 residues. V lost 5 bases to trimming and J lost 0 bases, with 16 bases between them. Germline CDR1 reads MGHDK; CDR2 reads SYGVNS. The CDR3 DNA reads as TGTGCCAGCAGTCCAATTCATGGGGGCCCTAACTATGGCTACACCTTC. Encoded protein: CASSPIHGGPNYGYTF.

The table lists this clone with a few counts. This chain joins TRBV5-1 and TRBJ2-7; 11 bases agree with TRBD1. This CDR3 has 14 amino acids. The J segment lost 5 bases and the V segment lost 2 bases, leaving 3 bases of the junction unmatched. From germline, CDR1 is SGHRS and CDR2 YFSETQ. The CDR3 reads CASSFGQGADEQYF. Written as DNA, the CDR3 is TGCGCCAGCAGCTTCGGACAGGGGGCTGACGAGCAGTACTTC.